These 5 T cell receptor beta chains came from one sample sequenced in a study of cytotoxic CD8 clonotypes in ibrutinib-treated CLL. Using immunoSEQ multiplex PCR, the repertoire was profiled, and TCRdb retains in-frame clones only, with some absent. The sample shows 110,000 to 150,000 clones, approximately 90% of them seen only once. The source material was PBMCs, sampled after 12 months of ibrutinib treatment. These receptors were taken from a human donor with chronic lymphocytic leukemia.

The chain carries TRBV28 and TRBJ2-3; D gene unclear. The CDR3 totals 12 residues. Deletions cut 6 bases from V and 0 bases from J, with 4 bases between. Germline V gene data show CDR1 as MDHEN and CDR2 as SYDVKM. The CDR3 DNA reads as TGTGCCAGCAGGGCTAGCACAGATACGCAGTATTTT. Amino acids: CASRASTDTQYF.

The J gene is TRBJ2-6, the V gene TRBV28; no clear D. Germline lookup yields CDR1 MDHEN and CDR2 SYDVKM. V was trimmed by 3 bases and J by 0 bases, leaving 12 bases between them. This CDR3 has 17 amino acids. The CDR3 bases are TGTGCCAGCAGTTTTTTGCAATCCCACTCTGGGGCCAACGTCCTGACTTTC. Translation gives CASSFLQSHSGANVLTF.

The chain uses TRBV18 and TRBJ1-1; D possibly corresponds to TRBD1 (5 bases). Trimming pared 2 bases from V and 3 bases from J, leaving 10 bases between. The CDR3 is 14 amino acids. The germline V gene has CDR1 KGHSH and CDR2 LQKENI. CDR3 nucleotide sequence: TGTGCCAGCTCACCATTGGGGCGAGACACTGAAGCTTTCTTT. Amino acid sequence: CASSPLGRDTEAFF.

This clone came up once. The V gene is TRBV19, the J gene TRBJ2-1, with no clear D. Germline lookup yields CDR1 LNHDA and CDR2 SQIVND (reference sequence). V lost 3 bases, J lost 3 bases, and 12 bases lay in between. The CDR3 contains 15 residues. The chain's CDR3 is CASSIVHAFYNEQFF. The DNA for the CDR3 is TGTGCCAGTAGTATTGTGCATGCCTTCTACAATGAGCAGTTCTTC.

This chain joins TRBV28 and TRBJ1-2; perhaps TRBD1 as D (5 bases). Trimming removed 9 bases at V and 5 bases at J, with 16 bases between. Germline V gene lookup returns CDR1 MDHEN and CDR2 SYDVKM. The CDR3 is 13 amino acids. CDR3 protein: CASYSGKNYGYTF. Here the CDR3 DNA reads TGTGCCAGTTATTCAGGGAAGAATTATGGCTACACCTTC.